The clone carrying this T cell receptor beta chain is a singleton in its sample. A far larger clone is off by one base, so a read error is likely. The data derive from a study of blood T cell repertoires in COVID-19. This CDR3 spans 12 amino acids. Germline lookup yields CDR1 LGHDT and CDR2 YNNKEL (reference sequence). The J segment lost 6 bases and the V segment lost 4 bases, leaving 0 bases of the junction unmatched. In the study's own analysis: Amplified reference gene primers provided the basis for estimating nucleated cell counts. Produced via immunoSEQ multiplex PCR; TCRdb's table is partial and in-frame only. That table gives V, J and clone size, and the DNA gave D and trimming. The table lists some 400,000 clones, roughly nine tenths of them singletons. Symptom resolution, clearance, or two negative PCRs marked the recovered donors of Cohort 3.

The receptor was isolated from a man aged 30 to 45 who had recovered from COVID-19. Input material: PBMCs or T cells enriched from blood (not recorded which). The chain carries TRBV3-1 (or the pseudogene TRBV3-2) and TRBJ2-1; 7 bases line up with TRBD1. The CDR3 region is CASSRQGNEQFF. CDR3 DNA sequence: TGTGCCAGCAGCCGACAGGGCAATGAGCAGTTCTTC.